The sample holds many counts of the clone carrying this TCR beta chain. This record belongs to a study of T cells after yellow fever vaccination. TCRdb recomputed calls from the 5' RACE reads with MiXCR, one row per CDR3 protein. Found here are roughly 350,000 distinct CDR3 sequences, 4.1% of them singletons; the top ten hold roughly 25%. The starting material was PBMCs, obtained 5 days after the yellow fever booster vaccination. This TCR came from a man in his late teens or twenties who received the YFV17D yellow fever vaccine.

The CDR3 nucleotides read TGTGCCAGCAGCCAGGGGGGGGAGACCCAGTACTTC. Protein: CASSQGGETQYF. The V and J genes are TRBV7-3 and TRBJ2-5; D assignment may be TRBD1 or TRBD2 (7 bases each). Deletions cut 5 bases from V and 5 bases from J, with 9 bases between. CDR1 and CDR2 from the germline V gene are SGHTA and FQGTGA. The CDR3 is made up of 12 amino acids. Looking up the rest from reference TRBV7-3 and TRBJ2-5 gives the full variable domain: GAGVSQTPSNKVTEKGKYVELRCDPISGHTALYWYRQSLGQGPEFLIYFQGTGAADDSGLPNDRFFAVRPEGSVSTLKIQRTERGDSAVYLCASSQGGETQYFGPGTRLLVL.